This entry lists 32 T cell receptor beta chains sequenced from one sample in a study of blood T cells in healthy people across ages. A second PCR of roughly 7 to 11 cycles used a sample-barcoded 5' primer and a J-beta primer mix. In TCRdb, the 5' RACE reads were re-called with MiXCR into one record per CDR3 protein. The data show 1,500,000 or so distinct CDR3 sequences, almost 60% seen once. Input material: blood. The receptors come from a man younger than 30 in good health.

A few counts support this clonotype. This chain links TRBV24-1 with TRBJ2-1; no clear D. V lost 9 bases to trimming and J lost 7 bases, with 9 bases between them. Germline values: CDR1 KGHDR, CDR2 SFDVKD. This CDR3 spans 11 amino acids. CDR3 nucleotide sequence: TGTGCCACCGGGGTAGGGAATGAGCAGTTCTTC. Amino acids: CATGVGNEQFF.

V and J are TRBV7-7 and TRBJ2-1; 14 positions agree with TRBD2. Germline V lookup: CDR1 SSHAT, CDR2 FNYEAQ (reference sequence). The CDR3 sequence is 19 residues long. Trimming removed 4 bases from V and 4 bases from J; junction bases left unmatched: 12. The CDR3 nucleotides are TGTGCCAGCAGCTCCCGACTAGCGGGAGGGTCCCCATCATACAATGAGCAGTTCTTC. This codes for CASSSRLAGGSPSYNEQFF.

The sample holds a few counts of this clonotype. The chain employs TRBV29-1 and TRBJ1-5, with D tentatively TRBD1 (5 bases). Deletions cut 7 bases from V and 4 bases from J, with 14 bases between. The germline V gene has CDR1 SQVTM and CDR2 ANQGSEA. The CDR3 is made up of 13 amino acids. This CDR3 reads CSALTGSNQPQHF. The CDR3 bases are TGCAGCGCACTAACAGGCTCTAATCAGCCCCAGCATTTT.

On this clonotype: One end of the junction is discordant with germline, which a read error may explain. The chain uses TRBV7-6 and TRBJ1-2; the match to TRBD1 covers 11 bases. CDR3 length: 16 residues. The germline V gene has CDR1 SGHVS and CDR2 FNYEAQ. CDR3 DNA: TGTGCCAGCAGCCCTTATCCAGGACAGGGGGCCGATGGCCACACCTTC. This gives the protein CASSPYPGQGADGHTF.

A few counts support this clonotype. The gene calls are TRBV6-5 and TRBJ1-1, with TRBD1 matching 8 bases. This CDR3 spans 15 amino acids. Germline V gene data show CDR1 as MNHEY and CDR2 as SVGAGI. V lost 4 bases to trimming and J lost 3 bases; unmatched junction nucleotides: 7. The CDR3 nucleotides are TGTGCCAGCAGTTCGCGGACAGGGAGAGACACTGAAGCTTTCTTT. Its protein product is CASSSRTGRDTEAFF.

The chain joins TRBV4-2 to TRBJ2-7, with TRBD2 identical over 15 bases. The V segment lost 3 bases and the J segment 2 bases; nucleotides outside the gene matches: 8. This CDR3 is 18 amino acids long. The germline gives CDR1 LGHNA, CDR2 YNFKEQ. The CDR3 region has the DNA TGTGCCAGCAGCCACCCTCCGGGACTAGCGGGAGGAACCTACGAGCAGTACTTC. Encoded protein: CASSHPPGLAGGTYEQYF.

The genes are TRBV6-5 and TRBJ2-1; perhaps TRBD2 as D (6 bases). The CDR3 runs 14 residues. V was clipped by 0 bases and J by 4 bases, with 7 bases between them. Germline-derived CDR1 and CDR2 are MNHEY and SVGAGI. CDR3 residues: CASSYSGTYNEQFF. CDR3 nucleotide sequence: TGTGCCAGCAGTTACTCTGGGACTTACAATGAGCAGTTCTTC.

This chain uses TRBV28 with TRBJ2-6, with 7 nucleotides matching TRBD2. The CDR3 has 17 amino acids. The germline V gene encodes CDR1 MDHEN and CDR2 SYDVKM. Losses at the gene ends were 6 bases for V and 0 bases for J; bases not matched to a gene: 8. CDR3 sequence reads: CASRTGLPSSGANVLTF. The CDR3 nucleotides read TGTGCCAGCAGGACGGGACTACCGAGCTCTGGGGCCAACGTCCTGACTTTC.

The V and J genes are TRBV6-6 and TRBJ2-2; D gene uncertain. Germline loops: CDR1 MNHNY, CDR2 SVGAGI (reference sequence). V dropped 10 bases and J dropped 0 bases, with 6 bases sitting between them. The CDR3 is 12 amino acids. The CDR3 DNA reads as TGTGCCACCTGGACGAACACCGGGGAGCTGTTTTTT. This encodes CATWTNTGELFF.

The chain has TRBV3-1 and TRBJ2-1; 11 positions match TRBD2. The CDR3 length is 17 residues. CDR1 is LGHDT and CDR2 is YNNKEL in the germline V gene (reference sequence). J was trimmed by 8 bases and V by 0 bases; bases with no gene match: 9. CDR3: CASSQDWRLAGSDEQFF. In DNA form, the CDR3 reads TGTGCCAGCAGCCAAGATTGGAGACTAGCGGGATCGGATGAGCAGTTCTTC.

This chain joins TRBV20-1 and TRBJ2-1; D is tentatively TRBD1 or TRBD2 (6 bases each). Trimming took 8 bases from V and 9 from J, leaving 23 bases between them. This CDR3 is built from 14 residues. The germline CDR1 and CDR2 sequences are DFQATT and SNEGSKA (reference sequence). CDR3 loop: CSQSTGGSWGEQFF. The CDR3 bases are TGCAGTCAGTCAACCGGGGGCTCTTGGGGTGAGCAGTTCTTC.

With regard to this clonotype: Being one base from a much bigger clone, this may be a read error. CDR3 sequence: CASSLGVREELFF. The CDR3 DNA sequence: TGTGCCAGCAGCTTAGGGGTTAGAGAAGAACTGTTTTTT. The V and J genes are TRBV7-2 and TRBJ1-4; D not certain. The CDR3 totals 13 residues. The germline V gene has CDR1 SGHTA and CDR2 FQGNSA. The germline V and J ends were trimmed by 1 base and 12 bases, with 12 bases remaining between them.

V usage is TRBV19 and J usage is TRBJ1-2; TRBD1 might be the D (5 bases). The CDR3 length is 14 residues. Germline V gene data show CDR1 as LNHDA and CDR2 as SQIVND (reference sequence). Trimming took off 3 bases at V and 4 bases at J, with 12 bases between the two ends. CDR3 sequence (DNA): TGTGCCAGTAGTATTTCGGCCAGGGTCTATGGCTACACCTTC. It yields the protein CASSISARVYGYTF.

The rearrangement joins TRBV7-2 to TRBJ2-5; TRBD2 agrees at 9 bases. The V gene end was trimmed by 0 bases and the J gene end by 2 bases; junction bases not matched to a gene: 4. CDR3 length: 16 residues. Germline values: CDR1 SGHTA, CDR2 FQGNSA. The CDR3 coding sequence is TGTACCAGCAGCTTAGCCGCGGGAGGGGGTCAAGAGACCCAGTACTTC. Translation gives CTSSLAAGGGQETQYF.

The CDR3 protein is CASTWAGQGYEQYF. In nucleotides, the CDR3 is TGTGCCAGCACCTGGGCGGGACAGGGCTACGAGCAGTACTTC. The chain couples TRBV27 to TRBJ2-4, with 9 bases aligning to TRBD1. The J call may be in error: the DNA end matches TRBJ2-7 better. This CDR3 has 14 amino acids. Germline assignment: CDR1 MNHEY and CDR2 SMNVEV (reference sequence).

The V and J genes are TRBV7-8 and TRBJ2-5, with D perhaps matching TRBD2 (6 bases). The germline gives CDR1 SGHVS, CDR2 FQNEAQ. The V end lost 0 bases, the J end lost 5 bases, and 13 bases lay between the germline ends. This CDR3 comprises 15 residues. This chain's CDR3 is CASSLADGTWETQYF. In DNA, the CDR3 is TGTGCCAGCAGCTTAGCCGACGGGACTTGGGAGACCCAGTACTTC.

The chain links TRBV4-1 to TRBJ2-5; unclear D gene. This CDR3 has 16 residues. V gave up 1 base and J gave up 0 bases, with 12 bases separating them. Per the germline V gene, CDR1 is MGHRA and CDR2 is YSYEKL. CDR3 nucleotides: TGCGCCAGCAGCCAAGTTTCCCCAGCGAACCAAGAGACCCAGTACTTC. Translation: CASSQVSPANQETQYF.

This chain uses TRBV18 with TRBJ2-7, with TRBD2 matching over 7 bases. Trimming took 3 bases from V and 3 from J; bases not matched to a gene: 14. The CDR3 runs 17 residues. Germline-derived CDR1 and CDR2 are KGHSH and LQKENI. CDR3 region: CASSPSTGLGKNYEQYF. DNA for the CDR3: TGTGCCAGCTCACCCTCAACCGGACTAGGAAAAAACTACGAGCAGTACTTC.

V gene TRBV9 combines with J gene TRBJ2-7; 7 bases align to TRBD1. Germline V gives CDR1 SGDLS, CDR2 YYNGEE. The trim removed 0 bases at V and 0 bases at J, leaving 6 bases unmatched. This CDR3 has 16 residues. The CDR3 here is CASSVAPRTGSYEQYF. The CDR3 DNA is TGTGCCAGCAGCGTAGCCCCAAGGACAGGCTCCTACGAGCAGTACTTC. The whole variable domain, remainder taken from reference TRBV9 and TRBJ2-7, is DSGVTQTPKHLITATGQRVTLRCSPRSGDLSVYWYQQSLDQGLQFLIQYYNGEERAKGNILERFSAQQFPDLHSELNLSSLELGDSALYFCASSVAPRTGSYEQYFGPGTRLTVT.

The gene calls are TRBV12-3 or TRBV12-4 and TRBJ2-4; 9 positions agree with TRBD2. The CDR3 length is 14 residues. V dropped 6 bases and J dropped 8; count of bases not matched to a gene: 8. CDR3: CASRDGTSRYIQYF. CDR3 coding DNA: TGTGCCAGCAGAGATGGGACTAGCCGGTACATTCAGTACTTC.

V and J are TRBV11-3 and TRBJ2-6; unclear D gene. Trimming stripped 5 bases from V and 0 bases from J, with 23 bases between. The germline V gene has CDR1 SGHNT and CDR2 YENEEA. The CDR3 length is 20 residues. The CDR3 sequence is CASSPTERVCLGSGANVLTF. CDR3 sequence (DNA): TGTGCCAGCAGCCCGACCGAAAGGGTTTGCTTGGGCTCTGGGGCCAACGTCCTGACTTTC.

Written as DNA, the CDR3 is TGTGCCAGCAGCCAAGATAGGTCTCGACCTATATATGGCTACACCTTC. Encoded protein: CASSQDRSRPIYGYTF. The rearrangement uses TRBV4-2 and TRBJ1-2; D remains unclear. The CDR3 spans 16 residues. Germline CDR1 is LGHNA and CDR2 is YNFKEQ. V was cut by 0 bases and J by 5 bases, with 16 bases left in between.

Here the CDR3 DNA reads TGCGCCAGCAGCCATACCGGTCAGGCCAACTATGGCTACACCTTC. Protein product: CASSHTGQANYGYTF. The chain is built from TRBV4-3 and TRBJ1-2; D is ambiguous. The germline V gene has CDR1 LGHNA and CDR2 YSLEER. CDR3 size: 15 residues. Trimming left V 3 bases short and J 2 bases short, with 13 bases between.

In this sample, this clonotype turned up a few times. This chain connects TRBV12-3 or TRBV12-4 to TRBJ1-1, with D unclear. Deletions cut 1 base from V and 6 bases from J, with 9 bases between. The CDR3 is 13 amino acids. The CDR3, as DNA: TGTGCCAGCAGTTTAGTGCGCGGGGCTGAAGCTTTCTTT. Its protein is CASSLVRGAEAFF.

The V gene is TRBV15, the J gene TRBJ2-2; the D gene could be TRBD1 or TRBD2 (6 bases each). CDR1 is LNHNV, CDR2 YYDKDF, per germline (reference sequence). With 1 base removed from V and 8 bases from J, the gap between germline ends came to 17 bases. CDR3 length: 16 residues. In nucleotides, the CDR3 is TGTGCCACCAGCAGAGGTCGGGGGCTGGATGATGGGGAGCTGTTTTTT. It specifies CATSRGRGLDDGELFF.

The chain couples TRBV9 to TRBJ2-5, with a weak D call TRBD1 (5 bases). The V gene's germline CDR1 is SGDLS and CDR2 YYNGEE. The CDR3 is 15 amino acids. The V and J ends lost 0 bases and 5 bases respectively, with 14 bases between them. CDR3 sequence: CASSVASGYGETQYF. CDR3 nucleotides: TGTGCCAGCAGCGTAGCGTCAGGGTACGGGGAGACCCAGTACTTC.

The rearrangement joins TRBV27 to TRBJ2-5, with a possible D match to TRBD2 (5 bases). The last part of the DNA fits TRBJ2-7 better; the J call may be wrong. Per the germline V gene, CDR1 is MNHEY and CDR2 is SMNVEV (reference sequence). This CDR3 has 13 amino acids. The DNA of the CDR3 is TGTGCCAGCAGTTTTTTCGAGGGCTACGAGCAGTACTTC. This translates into CASSFFEGYEQYF.

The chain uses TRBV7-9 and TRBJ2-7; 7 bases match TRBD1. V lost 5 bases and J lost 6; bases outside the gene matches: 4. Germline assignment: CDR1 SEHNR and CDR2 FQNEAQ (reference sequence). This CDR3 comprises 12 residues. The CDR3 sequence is CASSRGQTEQYF. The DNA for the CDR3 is TGTGCCAGCAGCAGGGGACAGACCGAGCAGTACTTC. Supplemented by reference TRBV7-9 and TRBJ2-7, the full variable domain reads DTGVSQNPRHKITKRGQNVTFRCDPISEHNRLYWYRQTLGQGPEFLTYFQNEAQLEKSRLLSDRFSAERPKGSFSTLEIQRTEQGDSAMYLCASSRGQTEQYFGPGTRLTVT.

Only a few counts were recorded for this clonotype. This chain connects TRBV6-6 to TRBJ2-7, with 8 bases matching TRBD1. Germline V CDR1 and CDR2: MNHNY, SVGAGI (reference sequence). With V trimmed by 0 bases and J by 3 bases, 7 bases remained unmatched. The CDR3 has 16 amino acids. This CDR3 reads CASSYSTDRVNYEQYF. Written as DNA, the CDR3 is TGTGCCAGCAGTTACTCGACGGACAGGGTCAACTACGAGCAGTACTTC.

The CDR3 sequence: CASSPDTSGIYNEQFF. The CDR3 DNA reads TGTGCCAGCAGCCCTGACACTAGCGGGATCTACAATGAGCAGTTCTTC. The chain couples TRBV3-1 to TRBJ2-1, with 10 bases matching TRBD2. The CDR3 runs to 16 residues. CDR1 and CDR2 from the germline V gene are LGHDT and YNNKEL (reference sequence). Germline trimming cut 4 bases from V and 3 bases from J; bases unmatched to any gene: 6.

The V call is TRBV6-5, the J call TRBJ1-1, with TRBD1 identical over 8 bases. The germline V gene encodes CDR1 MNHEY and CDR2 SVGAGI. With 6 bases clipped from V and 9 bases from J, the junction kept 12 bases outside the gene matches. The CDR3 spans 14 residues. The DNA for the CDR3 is TGTGCCAGCAGAACGAAAGACAGGGGCTCAAAAGCTTTCTTT. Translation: CASRTKDRGSKAFF.

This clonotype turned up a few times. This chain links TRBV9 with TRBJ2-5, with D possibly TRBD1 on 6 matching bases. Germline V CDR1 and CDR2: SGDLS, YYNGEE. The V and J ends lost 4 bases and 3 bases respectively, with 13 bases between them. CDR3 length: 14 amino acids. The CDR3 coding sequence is TGTGCCAGCAGCATACCGGGACAAAAAGAGACCCAGTACTTC. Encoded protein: CASSIPGQKETQYF.